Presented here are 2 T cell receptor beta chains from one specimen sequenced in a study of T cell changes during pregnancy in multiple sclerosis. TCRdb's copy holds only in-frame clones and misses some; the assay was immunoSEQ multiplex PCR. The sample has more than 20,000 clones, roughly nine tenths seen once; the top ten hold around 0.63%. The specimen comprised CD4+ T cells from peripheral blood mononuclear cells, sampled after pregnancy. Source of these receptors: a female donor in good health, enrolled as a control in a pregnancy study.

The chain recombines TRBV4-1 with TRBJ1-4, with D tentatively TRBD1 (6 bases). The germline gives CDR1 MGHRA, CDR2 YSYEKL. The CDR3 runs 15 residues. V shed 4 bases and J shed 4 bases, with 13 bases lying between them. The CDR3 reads CASSLSRQDNEKLFF. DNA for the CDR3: TGCGCCAGCAGCCTTAGTCGACAGGATAATGAAAAACTGTTTTTT.

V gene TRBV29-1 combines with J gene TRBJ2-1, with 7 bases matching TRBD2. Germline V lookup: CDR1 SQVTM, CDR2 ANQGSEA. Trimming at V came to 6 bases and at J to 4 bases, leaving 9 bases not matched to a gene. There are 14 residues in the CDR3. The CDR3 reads CSVKGLLNYNEQFF. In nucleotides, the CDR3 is TGCAGCGTGAAGGGACTACTAAATTACAATGAGCAGTTCTTC.